This entry lists 15 T cell receptor beta chains sequenced from one sample in a study of blood T cell repertoires in COVID-19. Assay used: immunoSEQ multiplex PCR; TCRdb lists only in-frame clones, some missing. The sample contains approximately 150,000 clones, about 88% of which appear only once. The material sequenced was peripheral blood. Receptor source: a human donor with acute or convalescent COVID-19. The donor label of this sample is uncertain.

This sequence joins TRBV6-5 and TRBJ2-7; possibly TRBD2 for D (5 bases). The length of the CDR3 is 15 residues. Trimming cost V 8 bases and J 0 bases, with 17 bases left between them. Germline V gene data show CDR1 as MNHEY and CDR2 as SVGAGI. CDR3 in amino acids: CASENGGFGSYEQYV. The CDR3 bases are TGTGCCAGCGAGAACGGAGGCTTCGGCTCCTACGAGCAGTACGTC.

This chain connects TRBV28 to TRBJ1-6; tentative D call: TRBD1 (5 bases). V gave up 3 bases and J gave up 7 bases, with 13 bases separating them. The length of the CDR3 is 15 residues. Germline CDR1 MDHEN, CDR2 SYDVKM. The CDR3 here is CASSFLQGGNSPLHF. CDR3 sequence (DNA): TGTGCCAGCAGTTTTTTGCAGGGTGGCAATTCACCCCTCCACTTT.

Here the CDR3 reads CASTHGGDTYEQYF. The CDR3 nucleotides read TGTGCCAGCACCCATGGTGGGGACACCTACGAGCAGTACTTC. This chain uses TRBV5-5 with TRBJ2-7; D is perhaps TRBD1 (6 bases). Trimming stripped 6 bases from V and 2 bases from J, with 15 bases between. Germline V gives CDR1 SGHKS, CDR2 YYEKEE (reference sequence). The CDR3 totals 14 residues. Supplemented by reference TRBV5-5 and TRBJ2-7, the full variable domain reads DAGVTQSPTHLIKTRGQQVTLRCSPISGHKSVSWYQQVLGQGPQFIFQYYEKEERGRGNFPDRFSARQFPNYSSELNVNALLLGDSALYLCASTHGGDTYEQYFGPGTRLTVT.

The chain uses TRBV12-5 and TRBJ2-5; 9 nucleotides agree with TRBD1. CDR1 and CDR2 (germline): LGHNT, FRNRAP. The CDR3 runs 14 residues. J lost 5 bases, V lost 3 bases, and 4 bases had no gene match. The chain's CDR3 is CASGLGGTGETQYF. The DNA for the CDR3 is TGTGCTAGTGGTTTAGGGGGGACAGGGGAGACCCAGTACTTC.

About this clone itself: Germline is not matched at one junction end, which may reflect a read error. The V gene is TRBV7-7, the J gene TRBJ2-1, with TRBD1 matching 8 bases. This CDR3 contains 16 residues. Germline V CDR1 and CDR2: SSHAT, FNYEAQ (reference sequence). The CDR3 region has the DNA TGTGCTAGCAGCCGTATGACAGGGGCGTCCTACAATGAGCAGTTCTTC. Its protein product is CASSRMTGASYNEQFF.

The chain uses TRBV7-9 and TRBJ1-2; 7 bases match TRBD1. V was clipped by 5 bases and J by 7 bases; unmatched bases: 4. The CDR3 length is 12 residues. Germline lookup yields CDR1 SEHNR and CDR2 FQNEAQ (reference sequence). The CDR3 loop reads CASSATGAGYTF. CDR3 DNA sequence: TGTGCCAGCAGCGCAACAGGGGCTGGCTACACCTTC.

The chain links TRBV5-1 to TRBJ2-3; the match to TRBD2 covers 7 bases. Germline V gives CDR1 SGHRS, CDR2 YFSETQ. Losses at the gene ends were 3 bases for V and 0 bases for J; bases not matched to a gene: 4. The CDR3 runs 15 residues. The CDR3 is CASSSGSGSTDTQYF. The CDR3 DNA sequence: TGCGCCAGCAGCTCAGGTAGCGGGAGCACAGATACGCAGTATTTT. The whole variable domain, filled in from reference TRBV5-1 and TRBJ2-3, reads KAGVTQTPRYLIKTRGQQVTLSCSPISGHRSVSWYQQTPGQGLQFLFEYFSETQRNKGNFPGRFSGRQFSNSRSEMNVSTLELGDSALYLCASSSGSGSTDTQYFGPGTRLTVL.

This chain connects TRBV29-1 to TRBJ1-1, with 9 bases lining up with TRBD1. Trimming cost V 3 bases and J 5 bases; bases outside gene matches: 4. The CDR3 sequence is 13 residues long. CDR1 is SQVTM and CDR2 is ANQGSEA in the germline V gene. The CDR3: CSVEKGQGTEAFF. The CDR3 region has the DNA TGCAGCGTTGAGAAAGGACAGGGGACTGAAGCTTTCTTT.

This clone was seen only once. The rearrangement uses TRBV7-2 and TRBJ2-1, with D possibly being TRBD2 (6 bases). V lost 1 base and J lost 9, with 19 bases in between. Germline CDR1 is SGHTA and CDR2 is FQGNSA. CDR3 length equals 16 residues. CDR3 region: CASSLDPAAVGGEQFF. As DNA, the CDR3 is TGTGCCAGCAGCTTAGATCCAGCGGCGGTCGGGGGTGAGCAGTTCTTC.

The gene calls are TRBV2 and TRBJ2-1; 7 nucleotides line up with TRBD2. Germline loops: CDR1 SNHLY, CDR2 FYNNEI. The CDR3 is 12 amino acids. CDR3 protein: CAAGVTDNEQFF. The CDR3 nucleotides read TGTGCGGCGGGAGTAACGGACAATGAGCAGTTCTTC.

This clone was seen more than once but under ten times. The chain links TRBV6-5 to TRBJ1-2, with 10 bases matching TRBD1. V was clipped by 0 bases and J by 6 bases; unmatched bases: 7. Looked up from germline, CDR1 is MNHEY and CDR2 is SVGAGI. There are 16 residues in the CDR3. CDR3 coding DNA: TGTGCCAGCAGTTACTCGTCGACAGGGGGCATAGATGGCTACACCTTC. It encodes CASSYSSTGGIDGYTF.

This clone was counted a single time. The V call is TRBV2, the J call TRBJ1-3, with 9 positions matching TRBD1. The CDR3 totals 14 residues. The V gene's germline CDR1 is SNHLY and CDR2 FYNNEI. The V segment lost 10 bases and the J segment 4 bases; nucleotides outside the gene matches: 8. CDR3 protein: CATSGQGGGNTIYF. CDR3 bases: TGTGCCACCTCGGGACAGGGAGGAGGAAACACCATATATTTT.

The V call is TRBV6-6, the J call TRBJ2-7; 8 bases match TRBD1. The trim removed 2 bases at V and 7 bases at J, leaving 13 bases unmatched. Looked up from germline, CDR1 is MNHNY and CDR2 is SVGAGI (reference sequence). The CDR3 covers 16 residues. CDR3: CASSYAPQGAGGEQYV. In nucleotides, the CDR3 is TGTGCCAGCAGTTACGCCCCCCAGGGGGCCGGGGGTGAGCAGTACGTC.

This sequence joins TRBV10-3 and TRBJ2-1, with 8 bases that match TRBD1. V dropped 0 bases and J dropped 0; count of bases not matched to a gene: 10. The CDR3 spans 19 residues. The germline gives CDR1 ENHRY, CDR2 SYGVKD. CDR3 DNA sequence: TGTGCCATCAGTGAGTCCCGACCAGGGGGCCCGAGCTCCTACAATGAGCAGTTCTTC. This gives the protein CAISESRPGGPSSYNEQFF.

This rearrangement joins TRBV4-2 to TRBJ2-2, with D possibly being TRBD2 (6 bases). V was shortened by 3 bases and J by 2 bases, with 13 bases between the two germline ends. CDR3 length equals 16 residues. CDR1 is LGHNA, CDR2 YNFKEQ, per germline. The chain's CDR3 is CASSHDLGLNTGELFF. The CDR3 DNA is TGTGCCAGCAGCCACGACCTGGGACTTAACACCGGGGAGCTGTTTTTT.